This is a list of T cell receptor beta chains from one sample in a study of T cell responses to AZD1222 COVID-19 vaccine. Assay used: immunoSEQ multiplex PCR; TCRdb lists only in-frame clones, some missing. The repertoire holds roughly 86,000 clones, with around 85% as singletons. This specimen was peripheral blood, taken 28 days after the second AZD1222 dose. The receptor source for this set is an adult who received the AZD1222 COVID-19 vaccine. Both conserved end residues are part of each CDR3. Fields, in order: D gene, J gene, clone size, V gene, CDR3 protein, CDR3 DNA. D genes are given only for firm matches. Size is stated for part of the rows, as once, few or many counts, or as a class when the clone is expanded.

d_gene: TRBD2
j_gene: TRBJ2-1
abundance: -
v_gene: TRBV19
CDR3aa: CASSKRTSGYNEQFF
CDR3nt: TGTGCCAGTAGTAAGCGGACTAGCGGATACAATGAGCAGTTCTTC

d_gene: -
j_gene: TRBJ1-6
abundance: -
v_gene: TRBV30
CDR3aa: CAWSVQRNGGSPLHF
CDR3nt: TGTGCCTGGAGTGTACAGCGGAACGGTGGTTCACCCCTCCACTTT

d_gene: -
j_gene: TRBJ1-2
abundance: -
v_gene: TRBV10-2
CDR3aa: CASSAGPIGYTF
CDR3nt: TGCGCCAGCAGTGCAGGGCCCATTGGCTACACCTTC

d_gene: -
j_gene: TRBJ2-3
abundance: -
v_gene: TRBV9
CDR3aa: CASSVVPARENTQYF
CDR3nt: TGTGCCAGCAGCGTAGTTCCAGCCCGAGAGAATACGCAGTATTTT

d_gene: -
j_gene: TRBJ2-3
abundance: -
v_gene: TRBV15
CDR3aa: CATSRDKHTDTQYF
CDR3nt: TGTGCCACCAGCAGAGACAAACACACAGATACGCAGTATTTT

d_gene: -
j_gene: TRBJ2-1
abundance: -
v_gene: TRBV7-2
CDR3aa: CASTTLSSPGRFNNEQFF
CDR3nt: TGTGCCAGCACCACCTTGTCTTCCCCTGGGCGTTTCAACAATGAGCAGTTCTTC

d_gene: -
j_gene: TRBJ2-1
abundance: -
v_gene: TRBV5-1
CDR3aa: CASSLDTSPNEQFF
CDR3nt: TGCGCCAGCAGCTTGGACACCAGTCCCAATGAGCAGTTCTTC

d_gene: -
j_gene: TRBJ1-1
abundance: once
v_gene: TRBV21-1
CDR3aa: CASSKFSAGLNTEAFF
CDR3nt: TGTGCCAGCAGCAAGTTTTCTGCAGGACTTAACACTGAAGCTTTCTTT

d_gene: TRBD1
j_gene: TRBJ1-3
abundance: -
v_gene: TRBV9
CDR3aa: CASSLRQGVGNTIYF
CDR3nt: TGTGCCAGCAGCTTGAGACAGGGGGTCGGAAACACCATATATTTT

d_gene: -
j_gene: TRBJ2-5
abundance: -
v_gene: TRBV15
CDR3aa: CATSRDIQGSLETQYF
CDR3nt: TGTGCCACCAGCAGAGATATACAGGGAAGCCTTGAGACCCAGTACTTC

d_gene: -
j_gene: TRBJ2-1
abundance: -
v_gene: TRBV7-2
CDR3aa: CASSPPRGLALVEQFF
CDR3nt: TGTGCCAGCAGCCCACCGCGGGGGCTAGCTTTGGTCGAGCAGTTCTTC

d_gene: TRBD1
j_gene: TRBJ2-1
abundance: -
v_gene: TRBV24-1
CDR3aa: CATSEQGAGNEQFF
CDR3nt: TGTGCCACCAGTGAACAGGGGGCTGGGAATGAGCAGTTCTTC

d_gene: -
j_gene: TRBJ1-4
abundance: -
v_gene: TRBV18
CDR3aa: CASSPLATNEKLFF
CDR3nt: TGTGCCAGCTCACCACTTGCAACTAATGAAAAACTGTTTTTT

d_gene: TRBD1
j_gene: TRBJ2-7
abundance: -
v_gene: TRBV5-1
CDR3aa: CASSLGGQVPYEQYF
CDR3nt: TGCGCCAGCAGCCTCGGGGGACAGGTCCCCTACGAGCAGTACTTC

d_gene: -
j_gene: TRBJ1-3
abundance: -
v_gene: TRBV10-3
CDR3aa: CAISDAGSQEGNTIYF
CDR3nt: TGTGCCATCAGTGACGCAGGTAGCCAAGAGGGAAACACCATATATTTT

d_gene: -
j_gene: TRBJ1-2
abundance: -
v_gene: TRBV19
CDR3aa: CASTTDRYGYTF
CDR3nt: TGTGCCAGTACCACAGACAGGTATGGCTACACCTTC

d_gene: TRBD1
j_gene: TRBJ1-1
abundance: -
v_gene: TRBV2
CDR3aa: CASSPRTGWDTEAFF
CDR3nt: TGTGCCAGCAGTCCTCGGACAGGGTGGGACACTGAAGCTTTCTTT

d_gene: -
j_gene: TRBJ2-4
abundance: -
v_gene: TRBV7-2
CDR3aa: CASSLGSGLNIQYF
CDR3nt: TGTGCCAGCAGCTTAGGCTCCGGACTCAACATTCAGTACTTC

d_gene: -
j_gene: TRBJ1-3
abundance: -
v_gene: TRBV19
CDR3aa: CATTQGSGNTIYF
CDR3nt: TGTGCCACCACCCAGGGCTCTGGAAACACCATATATTTT

d_gene: -
j_gene: TRBJ2-3
abundance: -
v_gene: TRBV15
CDR3aa: CATSRGTDYTDTQYF
CDR3nt: TGTGCCACCAGCAGAGGAACAGATTACACAGATACGCAGTATTTT

d_gene: -
j_gene: TRBJ1-2
abundance: -
v_gene: TRBV7-9
CDR3aa: CASSLDRAMGGYTF
CDR3nt: TGTGCCAGCAGCTTAGACAGGGCCATGGGTGGCTACACCTTC

d_gene: -
j_gene: TRBJ2-7
abundance: once
v_gene: TRBV7-2
CDR3aa: CASSLGGGLYEQYF
CDR3nt: TGTGCCAGCAGCTTAGGTGGCGGATTATACGAGCAGTACTTC

d_gene: TRBD1
j_gene: TRBJ2-7
abundance: -
v_gene: TRBV10-2
CDR3aa: CASSSGTGGEQYF
CDR3nt: TGCGCCAGCAGTTCCGGGACAGGGGGCGAGCAGTACTTC

d_gene: TRBD2
j_gene: TRBJ2-3
abundance: -
v_gene: TRBV3-1/TRBV3-2
CDR3aa: CASSVGLAFSTDTQYF
CDR3nt: TGTGCCAGCAGCGTTGGACTAGCGTTCTCGACAGATACGCAGTATTTT

d_gene: TRBD1
j_gene: TRBJ2-5
abundance: -
v_gene: TRBV2
CDR3aa: CASKFAGQGDQETQYF
CDR3nt: TGTGCCAGCAAGTTTGCGGGACAGGGGGACCAAGAGACCCAGTACTTC

d_gene: -
j_gene: TRBJ1-6
abundance: few
v_gene: TRBV7-2
CDR3aa: CASSLAWPGSSSYNSPLHF
CDR3nt: TGTGCCAGCAGCTTAGCGTGGCCGGGATCGAGCTCCTATAATTCACCCCTCCACTTT

d_gene: -
j_gene: TRBJ1-3
abundance: -
v_gene: TRBV5-4
CDR3aa: CASSLDNLSGNTIYF
CDR3nt: TGTGCCAGCAGCTTGGACAACCTCTCTGGAAACACCATATATTTT

d_gene: -
j_gene: TRBJ1-2
abundance: -
v_gene: TRBV28
CDR3aa: CASSLGRWPSGYTF
CDR3nt: TGTGCCAGCAGTTTAGGCCGATGGCCCAGTGGCTACACCTTC

d_gene: TRBD2
j_gene: TRBJ2-7
abundance: few
v_gene: TRBV7-6
CDR3aa: CASSLASSGPYEQYF
CDR3nt: TGTGCCAGCAGCTTAGCGTCTAGCGGACCTTACGAGCAGTACTTC

d_gene: -
j_gene: TRBJ2-7
abundance: -
v_gene: TRBV29-1
CDR3aa: CSVCPRQGGNEQYF
CDR3nt: TGCAGCGTCTGCCCGAGACAGGGAGGGAACGAGCAGTACTTC

d_gene: -
j_gene: TRBJ1-4
abundance: -
v_gene: TRBV30
CDR3aa: CAWTDTRVVEKLFF
CDR3nt: TGTGCCTGGACGGACACCAGAGTGGTAGAAAAACTGTTTTTT

d_gene: -
j_gene: TRBJ1-6
abundance: -
v_gene: TRBV6-5
CDR3aa: CATTGLGNSPLHF
CDR3nt: TGTGCCACAACGGGGTTAGGGAATTCACCCCTCCACTTT

d_gene: -
j_gene: TRBJ1-1
abundance: -
v_gene: TRBV5-1
CDR3aa: CASTDAENTEAFF
CDR3nt: TGCGCCAGCACTGACGCAGAGAACACTGAAGCTTTCTTT

d_gene: TRBD2
j_gene: TRBJ2-2
abundance: -
v_gene: TRBV27
CDR3aa: CASSSRLAGAGGELFF
CDR3nt: TGTGCCAGCAGTTCCCGACTAGCGGGAGCGGGCGGGGAGCTGTTTTTT

d_gene: -
j_gene: TRBJ1-1
abundance: -
v_gene: TRBV7-3
CDR3aa: CASSPSPGTEAFF
CDR3nt: TGTGCCAGCAGCCCGTCCCCGGGCACTGAAGCTTTCTTT

d_gene: -
j_gene: TRBJ1-2
abundance: -
v_gene: TRBV5-4
CDR3aa: CASSLVGAGGYTF
CDR3nt: TGTGCCAGCAGCTTGGTTGGGGCGGGCGGCTACACCTTC

d_gene: -
j_gene: TRBJ2-5
abundance: -
v_gene: TRBV5-1
CDR3aa: CASSLPKGTQYF
CDR3nt: TGCGCCAGCAGCTTGCCTAAGGGGACCCAGTACTTC

d_gene: TRBD1
j_gene: TRBJ2-5
abundance: -
v_gene: TRBV27
CDR3aa: CASRTMGQGTYQETQYF
CDR3nt: TGTGCCAGCAGAACAATGGGACAGGGAACGTACCAAGAGACCCAGTACTTC

d_gene: -
j_gene: TRBJ1-2
abundance: once
v_gene: TRBV5-5
CDR3aa: CASSLWGSNYGYTF
CDR3nt: TGTGCCAGCAGCTTGTGGGGATCCAACTATGGCTACACCTTC

d_gene: -
j_gene: TRBJ2-3
abundance: -
v_gene: TRBV10-3
CDR3aa: CASGDATDTQYF
CDR3nt: TGTGCCTCAGGGGACGCCACAGATACGCAGTATTTT

d_gene: -
j_gene: TRBJ2-5
abundance: -
v_gene: TRBV6-5
CDR3aa: CASSYSFDVETQYF
CDR3nt: TGTGCCAGCAGTTACTCGTTTGACGTCGAGACCCAGTACTTC

d_gene: -
j_gene: TRBJ2-1
abundance: -
v_gene: TRBV24-1
CDR3aa: CATSDPSLLGEQFF
CDR3nt: TGTGCCACCAGTGACCCTAGCCTACTAGGCGAGCAGTTCTTC

d_gene: TRBD1
j_gene: TRBJ1-5
abundance: -
v_gene: TRBV6-6
CDR3aa: CASSPGQGSSNQPQHF
CDR3nt: TGTGCCAGCAGTCCAGGACAGGGAAGTAGCAATCAGCCCCAGCATTTT

d_gene: -
j_gene: TRBJ2-3
abundance: -
v_gene: TRBV9
CDR3aa: CASSVDIRGTDTQYF
CDR3nt: TGTGCCAGCAGCGTAGATATAAGAGGCACAGATACGCAGTATTTT